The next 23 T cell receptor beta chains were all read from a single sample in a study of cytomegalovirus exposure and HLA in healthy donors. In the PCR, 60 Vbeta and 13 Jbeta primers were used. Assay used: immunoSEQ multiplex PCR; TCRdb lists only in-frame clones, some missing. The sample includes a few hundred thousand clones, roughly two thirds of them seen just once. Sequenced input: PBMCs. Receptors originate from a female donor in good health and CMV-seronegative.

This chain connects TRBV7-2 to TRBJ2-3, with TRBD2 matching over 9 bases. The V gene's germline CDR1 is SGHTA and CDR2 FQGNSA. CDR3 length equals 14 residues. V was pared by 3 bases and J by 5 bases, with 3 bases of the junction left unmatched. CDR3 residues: CASSFGGGGDTQYF. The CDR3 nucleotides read TGTGCCAGCAGCTTTGGCGGGGGGGGAGATACGCAGTATTTT.

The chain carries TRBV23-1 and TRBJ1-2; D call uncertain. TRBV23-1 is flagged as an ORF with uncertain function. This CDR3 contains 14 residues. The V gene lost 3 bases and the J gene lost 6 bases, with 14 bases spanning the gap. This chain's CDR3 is CASSQPTWANGYTF. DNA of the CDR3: TGCGCCAGCAGTCAGCCGACGTGGGCGAATGGCTACACCTTC.

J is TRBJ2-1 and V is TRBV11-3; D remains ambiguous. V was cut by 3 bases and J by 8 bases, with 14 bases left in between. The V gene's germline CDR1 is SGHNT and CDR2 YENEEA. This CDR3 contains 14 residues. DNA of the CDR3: TGTGCCAGCAGCTTGTATTCGCAGGTCCATGAGCAGTTCTTC. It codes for CASSLYSQVHEQFF.

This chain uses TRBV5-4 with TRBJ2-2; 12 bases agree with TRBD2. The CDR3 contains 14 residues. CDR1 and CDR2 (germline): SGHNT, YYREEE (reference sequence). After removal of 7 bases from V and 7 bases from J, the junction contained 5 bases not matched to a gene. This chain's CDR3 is CASASGRADGELFF. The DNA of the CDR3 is TGTGCCAGCGCTAGCGGGAGGGCCGACGGGGAGCTGTTTTTT.

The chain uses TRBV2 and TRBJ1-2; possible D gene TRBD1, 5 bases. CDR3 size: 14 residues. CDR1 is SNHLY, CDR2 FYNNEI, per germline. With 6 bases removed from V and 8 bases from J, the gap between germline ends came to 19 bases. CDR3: CASSAQKGNSGYTF. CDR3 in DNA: TGTGCCAGCAGCGCACAAAAGGGGAATAGCGGCTACACCTTC.

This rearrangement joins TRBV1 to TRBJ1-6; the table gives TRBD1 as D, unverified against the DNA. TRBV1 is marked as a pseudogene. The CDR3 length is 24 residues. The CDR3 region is CTSSQDLGVPGTVFPSSYNSPLHF. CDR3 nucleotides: TGCACCAGCAGCCAAGATCTCGGGGTCCCCGGGACAGTTTTTCCTAGCTCCTATAATTCACCCCTCCACTTT.

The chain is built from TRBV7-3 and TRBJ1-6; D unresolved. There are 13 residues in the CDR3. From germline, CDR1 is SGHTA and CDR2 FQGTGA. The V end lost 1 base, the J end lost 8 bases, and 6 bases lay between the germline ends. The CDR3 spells CASSLRTDSPLHF. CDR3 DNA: TGTGCCAGCAGCTTAAGAACTGATTCACCCCTCCACTTT.

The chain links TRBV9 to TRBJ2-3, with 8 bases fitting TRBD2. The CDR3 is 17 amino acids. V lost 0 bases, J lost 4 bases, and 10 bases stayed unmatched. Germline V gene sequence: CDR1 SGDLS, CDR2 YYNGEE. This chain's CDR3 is CASSVEAGGRGSDTQYF. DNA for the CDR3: TGTGCCAGCAGCGTAGAGGCGGGAGGAAGAGGGTCAGATACGCAGTATTTT.

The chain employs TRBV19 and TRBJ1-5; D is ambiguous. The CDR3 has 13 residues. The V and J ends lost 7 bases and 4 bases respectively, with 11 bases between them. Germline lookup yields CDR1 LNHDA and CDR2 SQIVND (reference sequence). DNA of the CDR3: TGTGCCAGTAACTGGGCGGGGAATCAGCCCCAGCATTTT. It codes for CASNWAGNQPQHF.

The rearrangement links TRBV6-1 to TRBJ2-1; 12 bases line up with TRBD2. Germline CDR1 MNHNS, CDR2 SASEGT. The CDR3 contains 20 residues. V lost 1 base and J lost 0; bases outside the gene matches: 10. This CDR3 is CASSEVWRLAGDGSYNEQFF. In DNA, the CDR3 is TGTGCCAGCAGTGAAGTGTGGAGACTAGCGGGAGACGGCTCCTACAATGAGCAGTTCTTC.

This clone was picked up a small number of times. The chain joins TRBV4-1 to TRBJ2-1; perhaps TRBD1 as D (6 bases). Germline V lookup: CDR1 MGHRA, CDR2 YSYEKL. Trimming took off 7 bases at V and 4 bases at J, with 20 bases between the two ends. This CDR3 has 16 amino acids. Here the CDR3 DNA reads TGCGCCAGCACGGACCACAGGGTTAAGTCGTACAATGAGCAGTTCTTC. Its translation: CASTDHRVKSYNEQFF.

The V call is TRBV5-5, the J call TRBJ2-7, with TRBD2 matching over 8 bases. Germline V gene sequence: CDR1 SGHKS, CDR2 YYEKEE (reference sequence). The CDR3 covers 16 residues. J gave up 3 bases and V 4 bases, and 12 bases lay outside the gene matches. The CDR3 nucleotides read TGTGCCAGCAGCGCGCTCACGAGCGGGGGTCACTACGAGCAGTACTTC. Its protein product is CASSALTSGGHYEQYF.

The CDR3 protein is CAWSSGTSVSDTQYF. DNA for the CDR3: TGTGCCTGGAGTTCAGGGACTAGCGTCTCAGATACGCAGTATTTT. The chain carries TRBV30 and TRBJ2-3, with 10 bases lining up with TRBD2. V lost 2 bases and J lost 4; bases outside the gene matches: 6. The germline gives CDR1 GTSNPN, CDR2 SVGIG (reference sequence). The CDR3 consists of 15 residues.

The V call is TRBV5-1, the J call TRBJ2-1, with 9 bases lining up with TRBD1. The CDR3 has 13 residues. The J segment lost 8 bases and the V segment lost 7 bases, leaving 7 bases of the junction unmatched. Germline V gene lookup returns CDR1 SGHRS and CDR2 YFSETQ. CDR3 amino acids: CASSGQGWYEQFF. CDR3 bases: TGCGCCAGCTCGGGACAGGGTTGGTATGAGCAGTTCTTC.

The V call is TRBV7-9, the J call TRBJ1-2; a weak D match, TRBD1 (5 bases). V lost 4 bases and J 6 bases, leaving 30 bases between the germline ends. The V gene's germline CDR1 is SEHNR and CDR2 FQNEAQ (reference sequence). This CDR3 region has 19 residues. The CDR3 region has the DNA TGTGCCAGCAGCTCACGTGGCAGGAGGGATGGCCTAAGGGACGATGGCTACACCTTC. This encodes CASSSRGRRDGLRDDGYTF.

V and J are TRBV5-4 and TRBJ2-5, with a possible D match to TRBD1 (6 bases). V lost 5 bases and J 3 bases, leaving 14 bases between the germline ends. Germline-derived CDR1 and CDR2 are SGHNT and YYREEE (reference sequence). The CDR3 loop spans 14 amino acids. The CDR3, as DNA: TGTGCCAGCAGTCAGGGGCGCAGGGAAGAGACCCAGTACTTC. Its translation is CASSQGRREETQYF.

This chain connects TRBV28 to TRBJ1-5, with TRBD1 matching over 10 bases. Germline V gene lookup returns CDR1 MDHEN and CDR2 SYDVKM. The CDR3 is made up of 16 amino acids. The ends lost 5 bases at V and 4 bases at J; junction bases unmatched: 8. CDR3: CASSPAGQGWNQPQHF. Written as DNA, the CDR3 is TGTGCCAGCAGTCCCGCGGGACAGGGGTGGAATCAGCCCCAGCATTTT.

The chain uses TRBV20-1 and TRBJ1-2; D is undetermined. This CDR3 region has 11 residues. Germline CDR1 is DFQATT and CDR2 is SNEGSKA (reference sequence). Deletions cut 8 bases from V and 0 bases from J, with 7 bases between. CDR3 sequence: CSPLANYGYTF. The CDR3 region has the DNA TGCAGTCCCTTAGCTAACTATGGCTACACCTTC.

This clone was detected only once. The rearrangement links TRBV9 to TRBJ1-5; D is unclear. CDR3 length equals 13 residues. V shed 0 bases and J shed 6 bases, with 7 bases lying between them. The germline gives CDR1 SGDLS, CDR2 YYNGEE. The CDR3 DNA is TGTGCCAGCAGCGTAGAGGAGGGTCAGCCCCAGCATTTT. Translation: CASSVEEGQPQHF.

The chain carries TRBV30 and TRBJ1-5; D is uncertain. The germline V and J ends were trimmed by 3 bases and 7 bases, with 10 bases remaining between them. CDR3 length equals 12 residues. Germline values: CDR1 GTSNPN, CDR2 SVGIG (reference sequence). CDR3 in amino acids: CAWSDSRQPQHF. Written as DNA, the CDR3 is TGTGCCTGGAGCGACTCCAGACAGCCCCAGCATTTT.

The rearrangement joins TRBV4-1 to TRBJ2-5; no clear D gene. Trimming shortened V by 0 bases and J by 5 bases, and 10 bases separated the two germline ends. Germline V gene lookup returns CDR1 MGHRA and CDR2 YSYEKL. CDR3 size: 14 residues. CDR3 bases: TGCGCCAGCAGCCAAGATTTAAGTCGGGAGACCCAGTACTTC. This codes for CASSQDLSRETQYF.

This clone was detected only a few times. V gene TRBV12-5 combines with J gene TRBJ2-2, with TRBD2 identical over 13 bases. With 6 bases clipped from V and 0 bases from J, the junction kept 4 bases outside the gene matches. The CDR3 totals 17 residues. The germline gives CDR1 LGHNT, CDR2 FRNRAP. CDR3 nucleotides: TGTGCTAGTGGGGGACTAGCGGGGAATACGAACACCGGGGAGCTGTTTTTT. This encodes CASGGLAGNTNTGELFF.

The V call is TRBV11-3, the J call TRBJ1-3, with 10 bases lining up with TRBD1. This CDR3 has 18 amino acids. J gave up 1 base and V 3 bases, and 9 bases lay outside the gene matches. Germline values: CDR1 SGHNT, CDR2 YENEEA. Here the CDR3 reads CASSFYDRGRRSGNTIYF. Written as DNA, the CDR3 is TGTGCCAGCAGCTTTTACGACAGGGGGCGTAGATCTGGAAACACCATATATTTT.